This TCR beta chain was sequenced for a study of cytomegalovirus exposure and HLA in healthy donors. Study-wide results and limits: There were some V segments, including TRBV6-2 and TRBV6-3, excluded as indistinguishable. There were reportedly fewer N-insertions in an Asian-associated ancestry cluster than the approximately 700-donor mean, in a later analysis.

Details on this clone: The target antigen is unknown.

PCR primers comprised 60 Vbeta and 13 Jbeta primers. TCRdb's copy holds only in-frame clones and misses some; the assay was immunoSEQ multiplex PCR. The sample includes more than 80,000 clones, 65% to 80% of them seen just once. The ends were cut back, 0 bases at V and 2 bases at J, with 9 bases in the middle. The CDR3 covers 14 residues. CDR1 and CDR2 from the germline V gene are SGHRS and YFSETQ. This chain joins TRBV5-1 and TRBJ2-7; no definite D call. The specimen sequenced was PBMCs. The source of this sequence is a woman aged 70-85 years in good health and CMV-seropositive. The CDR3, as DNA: TGCGCCAGCAGCTTGGCCAGGTTGCCCTACGAGCAGTACTTC. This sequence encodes CASSLARLPYEQYF. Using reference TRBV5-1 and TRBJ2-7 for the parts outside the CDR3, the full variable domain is KAGVTQTPRYLIKTRGQQVTLSCSPISGHRSVSWYQQTPGQGLQFLFEYFSETQRNKGNFPGRFSGRQFSNSRSEMNVSTLELGDSALYLCASSLARLPYEQYFGPGTRLTVT.